A selection of T cell receptor beta chains follows, all from one sample in a study of CD8 T cells in Susac syndrome. TCRdb passed the immunoSEQ multiplex PCR reads through MiXCR, listing each CDR3 protein once. The sample has hundreds of thousands of distinct CDR3 sequences, about 95% seen once; the top ten hold just over 0.08%. The sample was CD4+ T cells from PBMCs. The receptors derive from a human donor with multiple sclerosis. Both conserved end residues are part of each CDR3. A D gene is named only where the DNA matches it firmly. Size is stated for part of the rows, as once, few or many counts, or as a class when the clone is expanded.

size	D	V	J	CDR3	DNA
.	TRBD2	TRBV5-1	TRBJ2-7	CASNHGRGTYEQYF	TGCGCCAGCAATCACGGGCGGGGGACCTACGAGCAGTACTTC
.	TRBD1	TRBV25-1	TRBJ2-7	CASSKETGVEQYF	TGTGCCAGCAGTAAAGAAACAGGGGTCGAGCAGTACTTC
.	.	TRBV14	TRBJ2-3	CASSPRVSAADTQYF	TGTGCCAGCAGCCCGCGGGTTTCAGCGGCAGATACGCAGTATTTT
.	TRBD1	TRBV7-9	TRBJ2-5	CASTTTGQETQYF	TGTGCCAGCACTACGACAGGGCAAGAGACCCAGTACTTC
.	.	TRBV29-1	TRBJ1-1	CSSQKNTEAFF	TGCAGCAGCCAGAAGAACACTGAAGCTTTCTTT
.	TRBD1	TRBV2	TRBJ1-6	CASTHRGGNSPLHF	TGTGCCAGCACGCACAGGGGAGGAAATTCACCCCTCCACTTT
.	.	TRBV9	TRBJ1-2	CASSPQGGANYGYTF	TGTGCCAGCAGCCCTCAAGGGGGAGCTAACTATGGCTACACCTTC
.	.	TRBV9	TRBJ2-7	CASSAQDSSYEQYF	TGTGCCAGCAGCGCCCAGGACAGCTCCTACGAGCAGTACTTC
.	.	TRBV5-1	TRBJ2-1	CASSSPSYNEQFF	TGCGCCAGCAGCTCCCCCTCCTACAATGAGCAGTTCTTC
once	.	TRBV20-1	TRBJ1-2	CSARPGERDDGYTF	TGCAGTGCTAGACCGGGAGAGAGGGACGATGGCTACACCTTC
.	TRBD1	TRBV27	TRBJ1-6	CASSARDRVGSPLHF	TGTGCCAGCAGTGCCAGGGACAGGGTCGGATCACCCCTCCACTTT
.	TRBD1	TRBV20-1	TRBJ1-4	CSARAQGEGEKLFF	TGCAGTGCTAGAGCCCAGGGGGAGGGTGAAAAACTGTTTTTT
.	TRBD2	TRBV3-1	TRBJ2-1	CASSQRGTTLWDEQFF	TGTGCCAGCAGCCAACGTGGGACTACGCTCTGGGATGAGCAGTTCTTC
.	.	TRBV6-6	TRBJ2-7	CASAHVEHEQYF	TGTGCCAGCGCCCATGTCGAACACGAGCAGTACTTC
.	TRBD2	TRBV7-2	TRBJ2-1	CASSLATTSGEQFF	TGTGCCAGCAGCTTAGCGACGACTAGCGGGGAGCAGTTCTTC
.	TRBD1	TRBV29-1	TRBJ2-3	CSVERTGKDTQYF	TGCAGCGTTGAGAGGACAGGGAAAGATACGCAGTATTTT
.	TRBD1	TRBV20-1	TRBJ2-1	CSAEQVAGGLPFF	TGCAGTGCAGAGCAGGTGGCAGGGGGTCTGCCGTTCTTC
.	TRBD2	TRBV3-1	TRBJ2-1	CASSQLLAGGLQFF	TGTGCCAGCAGCCAGCTCCTAGCGGGGGGGCTGCAGTTCTTC
.	.	TRBV14	TRBJ1-1	CASSQDNSAGRRSFF	TGTGCCAGCAGCCAAGATAATTCCGCGGGACGGCGGTCTTTCTTT
.	.	TRBV24-1	TRBJ2-3	CATSESTDTQYF	TGTGCCACCAGTGAGAGCACAGATACGCAGTATTTT
.	.	TRBV29-1	TRBJ1-4	CSVQFNEKLFF	TGCAGCGTCCAATTTAACGAAAAACTGTTTTTT
.	TRBD2	TRBV24-1	TRBJ2-1	CATSALGGIDEQFF	TGTGCCACCAGTGCCCTGGGGGGGATAGATGAGCAGTTCTTC
.	TRBD2	TRBV5-1	TRBJ2-5	CASGLAGEETQYF	TGCGCCAGCGGGCTAGCGGGGGAAGAGACCCAGTACTTC
.	.	TRBV11-2	TRBJ2-3	CASSVDPQGAPQYF	TGTGCCAGCAGCGTGGACCCGCAGGGAGCCCCGCAGTATTTT
.	TRBD1	TRBV11-2	TRBJ2-5	CASSRDRGWETQYF	TGTGCCAGCAGCCGGGACAGGGGGTGGGAGACCCAGTACTTC
.	.	TRBV2	TRBJ2-1	CASDRNYNEQFF	TGTGCCAGCGACAGAAACTACAATGAGCAGTTCTTC
.	TRBD2	TRBV20-1	TRBJ2-7	CSATSGGDYEQYF	TGCAGTGCTACTAGCGGGGGGGATTACGAGCAGTACTTC
.	TRBD1	TRBV7-2	TRBJ2-7	CASSLGGQGTYEQYF	TGTGCCAGCAGCTTAGGTGGACAGGGGACCTACGAGCAGTACTTC
.	.	TRBV29-1	TRBJ2-7	CSVYGLSYEQYF	TGCAGCGTTTACGGGCTTTCCTACGAGCAGTACTTC
.	TRBD2	TRBV29-1	TRBJ2-1	CSSTTSGIEQFF	TGCAGCTCTACGACTAGCGGGATTGAGCAGTTCTTC
.	TRBD1	TRBV20-1	TRBJ1-2	CSADRVHGYTF	TGCAGTGCGGACAGGGTCCATGGCTACACCTTC
.	.	TRBV29-1	TRBJ2-7	CSAGLDYEQYF	TGCAGCGCGGGCCTTGACTACGAGCAGTACTTC
.	TRBD1	TRBV20-1	TRBJ1-2	CSASRGQGGDYGYTF	TGCAGTGCTAGCCGGGGACAGGGAGGGGACTATGGCTACACCTTC
.	.	TRBV3-1	TRBJ2-7	CASSLRGDFDEQYF	TGTGCCAGCAGCTTAAGGGGGGATTTTGATGAGCAGTACTTC
.	.	TRBV29-1	TRBJ1-4	CSVEDTGGRGEKLFF	TGCAGCGTTGAAGACACTGGGGGGCGAGGTGAAAAACTGTTTTTT
.	.	TRBV2	TRBJ1-3	CASRSDSSTRGF	TGTGCCAGCCGATCGGACAGCTCAACCCGAGGGTTT
.	TRBD2	TRBV3-1	TRBJ2-1	CASSQRTSGGSDNEQFF	TGTGCCAGCAGCCAAAGGACTAGCGGGGGGTCAGACAATGAGCAGTTCTTC
.	TRBD1	TRBV6-1	TRBJ2-7	CASSPQDRTGTEQYF	TGTGCCAGCAGTCCTCAAGACAGGACAGGGACCGAGCAGTACTTC
.	.	TRBV30	TRBJ1-2	CAWTYGGSIYGYTF	TGTGCCTGGACCTATGGCGGCTCTATCTATGGCTACACCTTC
.	.	TRBV20-1	TRBJ2-1	CSASPFASSYNEQFF	TGCAGTGCTAGCCCTTTCGCCAGCTCCTACAATGAGCAGTTCTTC
.	.	TRBV30	TRBJ1-1	CAWSAKGRTEAFF	TGTGCCTGGAGCGCAAAGGGGCGCACTGAAGCTTTCTTT
.	.	TRBV3-1	TRBJ1-1	CASSFGHILEAFF	TGTGCCAGCAGCTTCGGACACATACTTGAAGCTTTCTTT